This T cell receptor beta chain was identified during a study of T cell repertoires in cytomegalovirus infection. To note about this clonotype: Relative to the germline gene, one junction end is altered; a read error may explain this.

In TCRdb, the reads were re-called with MiXCR into one record per CDR3 protein. The profile shows about 740,000 distinct CDR3 sequences, about 40% of them singletons. The CDR3 sequence is 16 residues long. Sequencing was done on a sample of PBMCs. The origin of this receptor is a human donor in good health (CMV status not recorded). Some clones in this sample may be carry-over from other donors' samples. This rearrangement joins TRBV5-3 to TRBJ2-1, with no clear D. TRBV5-3 is an open reading frame whose function is uncertain. CDR3 protein: CASSLDVGGHYNEPFF. For the CDR3, the DNA is TGTGCCAGCAGCTTGGACGTGGGTGGGCACTACAATGAGCCGTTCTTC.